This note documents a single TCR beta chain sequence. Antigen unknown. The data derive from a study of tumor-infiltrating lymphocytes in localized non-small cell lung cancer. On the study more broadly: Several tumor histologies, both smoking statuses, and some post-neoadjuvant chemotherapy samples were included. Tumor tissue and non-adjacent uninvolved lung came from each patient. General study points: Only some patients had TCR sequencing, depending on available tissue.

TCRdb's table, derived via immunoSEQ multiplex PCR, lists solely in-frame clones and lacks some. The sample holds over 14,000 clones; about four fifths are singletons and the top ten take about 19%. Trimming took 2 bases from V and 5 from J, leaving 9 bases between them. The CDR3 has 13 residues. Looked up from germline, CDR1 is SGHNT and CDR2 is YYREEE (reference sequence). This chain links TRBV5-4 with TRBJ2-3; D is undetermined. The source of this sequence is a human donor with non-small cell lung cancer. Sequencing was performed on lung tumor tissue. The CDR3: CASSLVSGDTQYF. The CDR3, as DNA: TGTGCCAGCAGCTTAGTTAGTGGAGATACGCAGTATTTT.